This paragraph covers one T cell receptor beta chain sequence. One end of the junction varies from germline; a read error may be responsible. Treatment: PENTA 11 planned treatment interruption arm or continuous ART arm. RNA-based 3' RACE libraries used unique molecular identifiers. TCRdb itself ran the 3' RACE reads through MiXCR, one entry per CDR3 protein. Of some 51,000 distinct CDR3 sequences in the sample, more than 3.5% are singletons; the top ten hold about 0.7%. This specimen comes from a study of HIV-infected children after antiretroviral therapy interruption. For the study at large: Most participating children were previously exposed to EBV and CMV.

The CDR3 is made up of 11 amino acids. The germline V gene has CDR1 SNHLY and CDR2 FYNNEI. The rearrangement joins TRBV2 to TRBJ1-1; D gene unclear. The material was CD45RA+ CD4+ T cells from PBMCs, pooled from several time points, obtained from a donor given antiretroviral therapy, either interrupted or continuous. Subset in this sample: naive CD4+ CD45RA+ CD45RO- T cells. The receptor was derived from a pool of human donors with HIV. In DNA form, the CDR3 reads TGTGCCAGCAGTGAAGGCTTCACTATACTTTTT. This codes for CASSEGFTILF.